This T cell receptor beta chain was sequenced for a study of blood T cell repertoires in COVID-19. Background on the study: Italy, Spain and the United States were the sources of the convalescent and acute COVID-19 samples. Sources were T cells, B-cell-depleted T cells, or PBMCs; the material itself was cDNA or gDNA.

CDR3 length equals 15 residues. CDR1 is MDHEN and CDR2 is SYDVKM in the germline V gene. V lost 7 bases and J lost 9; bases outside the gene matches: 12. Authors' methods: The authors estimated nucleated cell counts from reference gene primer amplification. Profiling relied on immunoSEQ multiplex PCR, and the TCRdb table lists in-frame clones only, not all of them. V, J and clone size are those of that table, while D and trimming were read from the DNA. Of 35,000 to 50,000 clones in the sample, approximately 81% were seen once. The specimen was peripheral blood. The chain has TRBV28 and TRBJ1-4, with 9 bases lining up with TRBD1. The TCR comes from a woman between 65 and 79 years old in a cohort sampled during active COVID-19. The CDR3, as DNA: TGTGCCAGCACCCAATCTCCCGGGACAGGGAAAAAACTGTTTTTT. This gives the protein CASTQSPGTGKKLFF.